These 22 T cell receptor beta chains came from one sample sequenced in a study of control samples from healthy donors and cancer patients. Profiling relied on immunoSEQ multiplex PCR, and the TCRdb table lists in-frame clones only, not all of them. There are over 150,000 clones in the sample; about 94% occur only once, and 14% lies in the top ten. Sequencing was performed on PBMCs. All receptors derive from a man aged 60-69 years with colorectal cancer.

This clone was counted a single time. The chain recombines TRBV18 with TRBJ2-1, with a possible D match to TRBD2 (6 bases). From germline, CDR1 is KGHSH and CDR2 LQKENI. The CDR3 has 15 residues. V was pared by 1 base and J by 5 bases, with 12 bases between. CDR3 coding DNA: TGTGCCAGCTCACCACGGGGCCGGGGGAACAATGAGCAGTTCTTC. Protein product: CASSPRGRGNNEQFF. Looking up the rest from reference TRBV18 and TRBJ2-1 gives the full variable domain: NAGVMQNPRHLVRRRGQEARLRCSPMKGHSHVYWYRQLPEEGLKFMVYLQKENIIDESGMPKERFSAEFPKEGPSILRIQQVVRGDSAAYFCASSPRGRGNNEQFFGPGTRLTVL.

V usage is TRBV20-1 and J usage is TRBJ2-1; no clear D. The V gene lost 6 bases and the J gene lost 5 bases, with 8 bases spanning the gap. The germline CDR1 and CDR2 sequences are DFQATT and SNEGSKA (reference sequence). The CDR3 length is 11 residues. CDR3 residues: CSADDNNEQFF. CDR3 nucleotide sequence: TGCAGTGCGGACGACAACAATGAGCAGTTCTTC.

The count of this clone is one. The chain has TRBV18 and TRBJ2-2, with D hard to call. Per germline, CDR1 KGHSH and CDR2 LQKENI. The V end was cut by 4 bases, the J end by 4 bases, with 7 bases between. The CDR3 consists of 13 residues. The CDR3 reads CASSRQATGELFF. CDR3 DNA sequence: TGTGCCAGCTCACGGCAAGCCACCGGGGAGCTGTTTTTT.

J is TRBJ2-7 and V is TRBV27; 8 bases match TRBD1. This CDR3 region has 12 residues. Looked up from germline, CDR1 is MNHEY and CDR2 is SMNVEV (reference sequence). V lost 3 bases and J lost 10; bases outside the gene matches: 5. The chain's CDR3 is CASSFRGQVQYF. CDR3 coding DNA: TGTGCCAGCAGTTTCAGGGGGCAGGTACAGTACTTC.

The chain couples TRBV6-2 or TRBV6-3 to TRBJ1-2; D is possibly TRBD1 (5 bases). The V gene lost 2 bases and the J gene lost 0 bases, with 16 bases spanning the gap. Germline CDR1 is MNHEY and CDR2 is SVGEGT. The CDR3 is 17 residues long. Here the CDR3 DNA reads TGTGCCAGCAGTTACGAGAGTTGGCAGGGATCTAACTATGGCTACACCTTC. It encodes CASSYESWQGSNYGYTF.

The J gene is TRBJ1-6, the V gene TRBV23-1; D uncertain. TRBV23-1 is annotated as an ORF whose role is uncertain. The V and J ends lost 0 bases and 7 bases respectively, with 10 bases between them. The CDR3 spans 15 residues. CDR3 bases: TGCGCCAGCAGTCAATCGGGAACAGTGAATTCACCCCTCCACTTT. Translated: CASSQSGTVNSPLHF.

The chain's CDR3 is CASSECGQSGNDYQPQHF. The CDR3 coding sequence is TGTGCCAGCAGTGAATGTGGACAGTCTGGGAACGACTATCAGCCCCAGCATTTT. V is TRBV25-1 and J is TRBJ1-5; D might be TRBD1 (6 bases). V dropped 1 base and J dropped 5 bases, with 21 bases sitting between them. CDR1 is MGHDK, CDR2 SYGVNS, per germline. This CDR3 region has 18 residues. Supplemented by reference TRBV25-1 and TRBJ1-5, the full variable domain reads EADIYQTPRYLVIGTGKKITLECSQTMGHDKMYWYQQDPGMELHLIHYSYGVNSTEKGDLSSESTVSRIRTEHFPLTLESARPSHTSQYLCASSECGQSGNDYQPQHFGDGTRLSIL.

This clone showed up just once. This rearrangement joins TRBV3-1 (or the pseudogene TRBV3-2) to TRBJ2-4; D is unclear. This CDR3 has 11 residues. V was clipped by 0 bases and J by 16 bases, with 10 bases between them. Germline values: CDR1 LGHDT, CDR2 YNNKEL (reference sequence). CDR3 in amino acids: CASSQDRTYYF. For the CDR3, the DNA is TGTGCCAGCAGCCAAGACAGAACCTATTACTTC.

V gene TRBV5-1 combines with J gene TRBJ1-2; no reliable D call. Germline CDR1 reads SGHRS; CDR2 reads YFSETQ. V gave up 4 bases and J gave up 5 bases, with 3 bases separating them. The length of the CDR3 is 10 residues. CDR3 in amino acids: CASSGYGYTF. As DNA, the CDR3 is TGCGCCAGCAGCGGTTATGGCTACACCTTC.

The rearrangement uses TRBV27 and TRBJ2-1; 11 bases are a match to TRBD2. This CDR3 contains 13 residues. Trimming at V came to 6 bases and at J to 9 bases, leaving 4 bases not matched to a gene. Germline CDR1 MNHEY, CDR2 SMNVEV (reference sequence). CDR3 nucleotides: TGTGCCAGCAGCCTAGCGGGGGGTCCTGAGCAGTTCTTC. Protein product: CASSLAGGPEQFF.

V gene TRBV7-9 combines with J gene TRBJ2-2; 13 bases fit TRBD2. Germline loops: CDR1 SEHNR, CDR2 FQNEAQ (reference sequence). The CDR3 consists of 18 residues. J lost 4 bases, V lost 8 bases, and 13 bases had no gene match. CDR3 region: CASVLTGTSGAGTGELFF. In DNA form, the CDR3 reads TGTGCCAGCGTCTTAACCGGGACTAGCGGGGCTGGCACCGGGGAGCTGTTTTTT.

Only a few counts were recorded for this clone. V and J are TRBV19 and TRBJ1-6; tentative D call: TRBD1 (5 bases). The germline CDR1 and CDR2 sequences are LNHDA and SQIVND (reference sequence). V dropped 3 bases and J dropped 1 base, with 16 bases sitting between them. The length of the CDR3 is 18 residues. This CDR3 reads CASSITTGEGSYNSPLHF. CDR3 nucleotide sequence: TGTGCCAGTAGTATCACCACCGGGGAGGGGTCCTATAATTCACCCCTCCACTTT.

This chain connects TRBV25-1 to TRBJ2-7, with D uncertain. The CDR3 extends over 15 amino acids. V lost 1 base and J 7 bases, leaving 17 bases between the germline ends. CDR1 MGHDK and CDR2 SYGVNS come from the germline V gene. This CDR3 reads CASSESRLELGEQYF. CDR3 bases: TGTGCCAGCAGTGAATCGAGGCTCGAGCTTGGGGAGCAGTACTTC.

This sequence joins TRBV18 and TRBJ1-1; tentatively, D is TRBD1 (5 bases). Germline-derived CDR1 and CDR2 are KGHSH and LQKENI. V lost 2 bases, J lost 3 bases, and 10 bases lay in between. The CDR3 runs 14 residues. The DNA for the CDR3 is TGTGCCAGCTCACCAAGGGGCAGTGACACTGAAGCTTTCTTT. Protein product: CASSPRGSDTEAFF.

Here the CDR3 DNA reads TGTGCCAGCAGCGTGGACAGCTACGAGCAGTACTTC. It specifies CASSVDSYEQYF. This sequence joins TRBV5-4 and TRBJ2-7; D is perhaps TRBD1 (6 bases). Trimming stripped 4 bases from V and 3 bases from J, with 8 bases between. The CDR3 has 12 amino acids. Germline CDR1 and CDR2: SGHNT and YYREEE (reference sequence).

V gene TRBV6-5 combines with J gene TRBJ2-5; tentative D call: TRBD1 (5 bases). Deletions cut 5 bases from V and 5 bases from J, with 9 bases between. CDR1 MNHEY and CDR2 SVGAGI come from the germline V gene. The CDR3 is 12 residues long. CDR3 sequence reads: CASSRTKETQYF. CDR3 sequence (DNA): TGTGCCAGCAGTAGGACAAAGGAGACCCAGTACTTC.

J is TRBJ1-2 and V is TRBV4-1; 12 bases fit TRBD1. The V gene end was trimmed by 0 bases and the J gene end by 5 bases; junction bases not matched to a gene: 4. Germline V gives CDR1 MGHRA, CDR2 YSYEKL. CDR3 length: 16 residues. This CDR3 is CASSQDGTGGRYGYTF. CDR3 in DNA: TGCGCCAGCAGCCAAGATGGGACAGGGGGCCGGTATGGCTACACCTTC.

This chain uses TRBV6-5 with TRBJ2-2; D is ambiguous. Germline loops: CDR1 MNHEY, CDR2 SVGAGI. Trimming shortened V by 7 bases and J by 0 bases, and 6 bases separated the two germline ends. This CDR3 is 13 amino acids long. CDR3 bases: TGTGCCAGCAACTCCCCGAACACCGGGGAGCTGTTTTTT. It encodes CASNSPNTGELFF.

The chain carries TRBV6-5 and TRBJ1-1, with a possible D match to TRBD1 (5 bases). The germline V gene has CDR1 MNHEY and CDR2 SVGAGI. Between the trimmed V and J ends, which lost 0 bases and 11 bases, there was a span of 10 bases. There are 12 residues in the CDR3. CDR3 sequence reads: CASSYSGLQAFF. CDR3 coding DNA: TGTGCCAGCAGTTACTCGGGACTACAGGCTTTCTTT.

This clone was counted a single time. The J gene is TRBJ2-5, the V gene TRBV27; a possible D gene is TRBD1 (6 bases). The germline gives CDR1 MNHEY, CDR2 SMNVEV (reference sequence). This CDR3 has 13 residues. V was cut by 5 bases and J by 4 bases, with 11 bases left in between. The CDR3 loop reads CASSPQGRETQYF. CDR3 nucleotides: TGTGCCAGCAGTCCACAGGGAAGAGAGACCCAGTACTTC.

The V call is TRBV6-1, the J call TRBJ2-6; D is unclear. Germline V gene sequence: CDR1 MNHNS, CDR2 SASEGT. This CDR3 spans 13 amino acids. Trimming pared 3 bases from V and 10 bases from J, leaving 10 bases between. CDR3 residues: CASSEVPQNVLTF. The CDR3 nucleotides are TGTGCCAGCAGTGAGGTCCCCCAGAACGTCCTGACTTTC.

The chain employs TRBV6-5 and TRBJ1-3, with TRBD1 identical over 8 bases. The junction had 4 bases not matched to a gene; V was cut back by 2 bases and J by 4 bases. Germline CDR1 is MNHEY and CDR2 is SVGAGI. The CDR3 contains 15 residues. The CDR3 DNA reads as TGTGCCAGCAGTTACGCCAGGGGGCAAGGAAACACCATATATTTT. Translation: CASSYARGQGNTIYF.